Shown below are 25 T cell receptor beta chains from a single sample sequenced in a study of PD-1 blockade in classical Hodgkin lymphoma. Every patient experienced relapse after autologous stem cell transplantation, and brentuximab vedotin exposure varied. Method: immunoSEQ multiplex PCR; TCRdb's copy keeps in-frame clones and lacks some. The profile shows fewer than 110,000 clones, more than 85% of them singletons. The sample here was peripheral blood mononuclear cells (PBMCs), taken before the second cycle of nivolumab. These receptors were collected from a human donor with classical Hodgkin lymphoma.

The gene calls are TRBV4-2 and TRBJ1-6; no reliable D call. Germline V gene sequence: CDR1 LGHNA, CDR2 YNFKEQ. Trimming stripped 1 base from V and 9 bases from J, with 10 bases between. The CDR3 covers 14 residues. The CDR3 loop is CASSQGPGSSPLHF. The CDR3 DNA reads TGTGCCAGCAGCCAAGGCCCGGGTTCTTCACCCCTCCACTTT.

The V and J genes are TRBV11-3 and TRBJ2-2; D is uncertain. V was shortened by 4 bases and J by 7 bases, with 7 bases between the two germline ends. The germline CDR1 and CDR2 sequences are SGHNT and YENEEA. This CDR3 is 12 amino acids long. This CDR3 is CASSSEYGELFF. The DNA of the CDR3 is TGTGCCAGCAGCTCCGAATACGGGGAGCTGTTTTTT.

The J gene is TRBJ1-6, the V gene TRBV5-1, with TRBD1 as a possible D gene (5 bases). V gave up 2 bases and J gave up 4 bases, with 10 bases separating them. The germline gives CDR1 SGHRS, CDR2 YFSETQ. This CDR3 spans 15 amino acids. The CDR3 region has the DNA TGCGCCAGCAGCTTAGACAGATTTTATAATTCACCCCTCCACTTT. Translating gives CASSLDRFYNSPLHF.

The genes are TRBV7-9 and TRBJ1-5, with no clear D. CDR1 is SEHNR and CDR2 is FQNEAQ in the germline V gene (reference sequence). The V and J ends lost 2 bases and 6 bases respectively, with 8 bases between them. The CDR3 totals 13 residues. The CDR3 spells CASSLTSVQPQHF. CDR3 nucleotides: TGTGCCAGCAGCTTAACTTCGGTTCAGCCCCAGCATTTT.

This chain uses TRBV6-5 with TRBJ1-2, with a weak D call TRBD1 (5 bases). CDR3 length: 14 residues. Trimming removed 2 bases from V and 6 bases from J, with 13 bases in between. The V gene's germline CDR1 is MNHEY and CDR2 SVGAGI. The CDR3 sequence: CASSYVGVSDGYTF. CDR3 sequence (DNA): TGTGCCAGCAGTTACGTGGGGGTCTCAGATGGCTACACCTTC.

V usage is TRBV5-1 and J usage is TRBJ1-4; D gene ambiguous. Trimming shortened V by 1 base and J by 0 bases, and 7 bases separated the two germline ends. CDR3 length: 15 amino acids. From germline, CDR1 is SGHRS and CDR2 YFSETQ. This CDR3 is CASSLTTATNEKLFF. CDR3 in DNA: TGCGCCAGCAGCTTGACGACCGCAACTAATGAAAAACTGTTTTTT.

The CDR3 nucleotides are TGTGCCATCAGTGAGAGTTCTGGATTCGCTGAGCAGTACTTC. Translating it yields CAISESSGFAEQYF. The gene calls are TRBV10-3 and TRBJ2-7; D is unclear. Germline V gene data show CDR1 as ENHRY and CDR2 as SYGVKD. This CDR3 spans 14 amino acids. Trimming pared 2 bases from V and 7 bases from J, leaving 15 bases between.

V is TRBV15 and J is TRBJ2-7, with D perhaps TRBD1 or TRBD2 (5 bases each). Germline CDR1 LNHNV, CDR2 YYDKDF (reference sequence). V lost 9 bases to trimming and J lost 3 bases, with 12 bases between them. The CDR3 runs 12 residues. The DNA of the CDR3 is TGTGCCACGGGGGAAATCGGCTACGAGCAGTACTTC. It is translated as CATGEIGYEQYF.

The chain couples TRBV19 to TRBJ1-5, with TRBD1 as a possible D gene (5 bases). Trimming removed 6 bases at V and 5 bases at J, with 14 bases between. The CDR3 has 14 residues. Looked up from germline, CDR1 is LNHDA and CDR2 is SQIVND (reference sequence). The CDR3 loop reads CASSDSGGYQPQHF. Here the CDR3 DNA reads TGTGCCAGTAGCGACAGCGGGGGATATCAGCCCCAGCATTTT. The whole variable domain, remainder taken from reference TRBV19 and TRBJ1-5, is DGGITQSPKYLFRKEGQNVTLSCEQNLNHDAMYWYRQDPGQGLRLIYYSQIVNDFQKGDIAEGYSVSREKKESFPLTVTSAQKNPTAFYLCASSDSGGYQPQHFGDGTRLSIL.

V usage is TRBV27 and J usage is TRBJ2-1; D is perhaps TRBD1 or TRBD2 (6 bases each). Germline V lookup: CDR1 MNHEY, CDR2 SMNVEV (reference sequence). The V gene lost 11 bases and the J gene lost 9 bases, with 11 bases spanning the gap. CDR3 length: 10 residues. CDR3 nucleotide sequence: TGTGCCTCCGGAGGGGGTGAGCAGTTCTTC. This translates into CASGGGEQFF.

The CDR3 loop reads CASSTPGYRNTGELFF. CDR3 DNA: TGTGCCAGTAGTACTCCGGGATACAGAAACACCGGGGAGCTGTTTTTT. V gene TRBV19 combines with J gene TRBJ2-2, with TRBD2 as a possible D gene (5 bases). V lost 4 bases, J lost 2 bases, and 14 bases lay in between. The germline gives CDR1 LNHDA, CDR2 SQIVND (reference sequence). The CDR3 covers 16 residues. The full variable domain, rest sourced from reference TRBV19 and TRBJ2-2, is DGGITQSPKYLFRKEGQNVTLSCEQNLNHDAMYWYRQDPGQGLRLIYYSQIVNDFQKGDIAEGYSVSREKKESFPLTVTSAQKNPTAFYLCASSTPGYRNTGELFFGEGSRLTVL.

By share, this clone ranks as medium-sized. This chain links TRBV19 with TRBJ1-4; D is ambiguous. The CDR3 consists of 15 residues. V was cut by 1 base and J by 4 bases, with 10 bases left in between. Germline values: CDR1 LNHDA, CDR2 SQIVND (reference sequence). The CDR3 loop is CASSIGQARNEKLFF. The CDR3 nucleotides read TGTGCCAGTAGTATAGGGCAGGCACGTAATGAAAAACTGTTTTTT.

This sequence joins TRBV5-8 and TRBJ2-3; TRBD2 is a possible D gene (7 bases). The V and J ends lost 5 bases and 4 bases respectively, with 14 bases between them. Germline assignment: CDR1 SGHTS and CDR2 YDEGEE. This CDR3 has 14 residues. The CDR3 here is CASRRRGGADTQYF. CDR3 DNA sequence: TGTGCCAGCAGGCGGAGGGGGGGAGCAGATACGCAGTATTTT.

This clone has a single count. The J gene is TRBJ2-1, the V gene TRBV6-6; possible D gene TRBD2, 6 bases. Germline V gene sequence: CDR1 MNHNY, CDR2 SVGAGI (reference sequence). The CDR3 consists of 13 residues. V was clipped by 7 bases and J by 6 bases, with 13 bases between them. The CDR3 DNA sequence: TGTGCCAGCAAACTAGCAATTGTCAATGAGCAGTTCTTC. Protein product: CASKLAIVNEQFF.

This rearrangement joins TRBV7-9 to TRBJ1-6; 12 bases agree with TRBD1. Trimming cost V 5 bases and J 6 bases; bases outside gene matches: 5. The CDR3 length is 16 residues. Per germline, CDR1 SEHNR and CDR2 FQNEAQ (reference sequence). The CDR3 DNA follows: TGTGCCAGCAGCCCGGGGACAGGGGGCCCTAATTCACCCCTCCACTTT. Its translation: CASSPGTGGPNSPLHF.

J is TRBJ1-5 and V is TRBV7-9; 9 nucleotides line up with TRBD1. V trimming: 4 bases; J trimming: 4 bases; junction bases outside the gene matches: 8. Germline values: CDR1 SEHNR, CDR2 FQNEAQ (reference sequence). This CDR3 has 16 amino acids. The CDR3 bases are TGTGCCAGCAGCTCAGTCCCGGGACAGGGAAATCAGCCCCAGCATTTT. It specifies CASSSVPGQGNQPQHF.

The chain recombines TRBV19 with TRBJ1-2, with TRBD1 as a possible D gene (5 bases). The V end lost 3 bases, the J end lost 0 bases, and 8 bases lay between the germline ends. CDR3 length: 14 amino acids. Germline CDR1 and CDR2: LNHDA and SQIVND (reference sequence). CDR3 region: CASSITGANYGYTF. Here the CDR3 DNA reads TGTGCCAGTAGTATCACAGGAGCTAACTATGGCTACACCTTC.

The chain links TRBV2 to TRBJ2-1; no definite D call. Germline-derived CDR1 and CDR2 are SNHLY and FYNNEI. The V end was cut by 1 base, the J end by 7 bases, with 14 bases between. The CDR3 totals 15 residues. The CDR3 is CASSEDPRTGNEQFF. The DNA for the CDR3 is TGTGCCAGCAGTGAAGATCCGAGGACCGGGAATGAGCAGTTCTTC.

The table lists this clone with a count of one. The chain uses TRBV29-1 and TRBJ1-1; D perhaps matches TRBD1 (6 bases). The length of the CDR3 is 14 residues. Trimming took off 3 bases at V and 1 base at J, with 12 bases between the two ends. CDR1 and CDR2 from the germline V gene are SQVTM and ANQGSEA. CDR3 nucleotides: TGCAGCGTTGATGGGGGCCGATCGAACACTGAAGCTTTCTTT. Translated: CSVDGGRSNTEAFF.

CDR3 amino acids: CASSLGTEQYF. CDR3 nucleotide sequence: TGCGCCAGCAGCTTGGGGACAGAGCAGTACTTC. The rearrangement uses TRBV5-1 and TRBJ2-7; D perhaps matches TRBD1 (5 bases). V dropped 0 bases and J dropped 7 bases, with 5 bases sitting between them. CDR3 size: 11 residues. CDR1 is SGHRS and CDR2 is YFSETQ in the germline V gene.

This chain connects TRBV6-6 to TRBJ1-1; a weak D match, TRBD1 (5 bases). The CDR3 runs to 15 residues. The V end lost 6 bases, the J end lost 6 bases, and 20 bases lay between the germline ends. In germline, CDR1 is MNHNY, CDR2 SVGAGI (reference sequence). Here the CDR3 DNA reads TGTGCCAGCAGCACCGGGGGAGGAGGAATCGCTGAAGCTTTCTTT. Translated: CASSTGGGGIAEAFF.

The chain uses TRBV5-1 and TRBJ2-7, with TRBD1 as a possible D gene (6 bases). Deletions cut 6 bases from V and 0 bases from J, with 10 bases between. CDR3 length equals 13 residues. CDR1 SGHRS and CDR2 YFSETQ come from the germline V gene. CDR3 sequence reads: CASNMDSSYEQYF. In DNA form, the CDR3 reads TGCGCCAGCAACATGGACAGCTCCTACGAGCAGTACTTC. The full variable domain, rest sourced from reference TRBV5-1 and TRBJ2-7, is KAGVTQTPRYLIKTRGQQVTLSCSPISGHRSVSWYQQTPGQGLQFLFEYFSETQRNKGNFPGRFSGRQFSNSRSEMNVSTLELGDSALYLCASNMDSSYEQYFGPGTRLTVT.

This sequence joins TRBV9 and TRBJ1-4; D is possibly TRBD1 (5 bases). The CDR3 is 15 amino acids. V lost 4 bases to trimming and J lost 7 bases, with 17 bases between them. The germline V gene encodes CDR1 SGDLS and CDR2 YYNGEE. The CDR3 reads CASSPSTGAREKLFF. In DNA, the CDR3 is TGTGCCAGCAGCCCTAGTACCGGGGCCCGTGAAAAACTGTTTTTT.

The V and J genes are TRBV9 and TRBJ1-2; the D gene is possibly TRBD1 (5 bases). Trimming shortened V by 4 bases and J by 0 bases, and 13 bases separated the two germline ends. Germline V gene data show CDR1 as SGDLS and CDR2 as YYNGEE. CDR3 size: 15 residues. CDR3 sequence: CASSITGTTNYGYTF. The CDR3, as DNA: TGTGCCAGCAGCATAACCGGGACGACTAACTATGGCTACACCTTC.

CDR3 sequence reads: CASCGFGELFF. CDR3 bases: TGTGCCAGCTGCGGGTTCGGGGAGCTGTTTTTT. The chain is built from TRBV19 and TRBJ2-2; possibly TRBD2 for D (5 bases). The CDR3 contains 11 residues. Germline lookup yields CDR1 LNHDA and CDR2 SQIVND (reference sequence). Trimming shortened V by 9 bases and J by 7 bases, and 9 bases separated the two germline ends. The full variable domain, with the rest looked up from reference TRBV19 and TRBJ2-2, is DGGITQSPKYLFRKEGQNVTLSCEQNLNHDAMYWYRQDPGQGLRLIYYSQIVNDFQKGDIAEGYSVSREKKESFPLTVTSAQKNPTAFYLCASCGFGELFFGEGSRLTVL.